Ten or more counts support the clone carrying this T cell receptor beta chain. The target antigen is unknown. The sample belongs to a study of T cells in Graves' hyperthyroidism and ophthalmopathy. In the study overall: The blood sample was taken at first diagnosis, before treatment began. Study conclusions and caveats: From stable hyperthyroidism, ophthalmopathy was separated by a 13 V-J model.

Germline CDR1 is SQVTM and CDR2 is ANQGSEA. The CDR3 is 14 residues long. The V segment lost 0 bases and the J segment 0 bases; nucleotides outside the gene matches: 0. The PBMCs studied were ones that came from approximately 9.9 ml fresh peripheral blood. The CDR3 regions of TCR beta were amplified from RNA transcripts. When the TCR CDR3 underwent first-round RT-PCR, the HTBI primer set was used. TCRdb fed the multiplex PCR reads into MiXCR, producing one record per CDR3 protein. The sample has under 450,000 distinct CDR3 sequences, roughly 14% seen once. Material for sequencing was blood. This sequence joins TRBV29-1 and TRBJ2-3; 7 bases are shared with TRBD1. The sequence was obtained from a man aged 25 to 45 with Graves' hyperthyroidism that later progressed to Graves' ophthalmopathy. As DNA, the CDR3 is TGCAGCGTTGAAGAGACAGGGAGCACAGATACGCAGTATTTT. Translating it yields CSVEETGSTDTQYF.